This TCR beta chain was identified during a study of control samples from healthy donors and cancer patients. The repertoire was sequenced with immunoSEQ multiplex PCR; TCRdb's copy has only in-frame clones and lacks some. The table records 120,000 or so clones, around 87% of them present only once. In germline, CDR1 is SGHDN, CDR2 FVKESK. Trimming cost V 5 bases and J 1 base, with 12 bases left between them. The CDR3 is 14 residues long. This clone was observed a few times. The material sequenced was blood. The J gene is TRBJ2-7, the V gene TRBV14, with D perhaps TRBD2 (6 bases). The clonotype was recovered from a middle-aged man in good health. CDR3 in DNA: TGTGCCAGCAGCGGACTGGGGACTTCCTACGAGCAGTACTTC. It specifies CASSGLGTSYEQYF.